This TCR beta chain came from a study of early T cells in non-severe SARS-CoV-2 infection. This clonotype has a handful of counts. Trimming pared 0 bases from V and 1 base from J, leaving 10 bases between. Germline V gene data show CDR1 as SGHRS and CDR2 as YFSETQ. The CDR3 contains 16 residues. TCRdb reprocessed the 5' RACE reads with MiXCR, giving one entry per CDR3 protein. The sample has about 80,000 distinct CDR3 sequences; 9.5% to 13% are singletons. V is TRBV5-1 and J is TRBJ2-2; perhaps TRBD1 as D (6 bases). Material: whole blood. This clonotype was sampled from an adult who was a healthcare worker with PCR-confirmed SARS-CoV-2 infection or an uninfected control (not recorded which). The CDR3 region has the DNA TGCGCCAGCAGCTTGGCCCCACAGGGGAACACCGGGGAGCTGTTTTTT. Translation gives CASSLAPQGNTGELFF.